The clone carrying this T cell receptor (beta chain) has more than one count but fewer than ten. How the authors handled the data: It was from reference gene primer amplification that nucleated cell counts were estimated. Assay used: immunoSEQ multiplex PCR; TCRdb lists only in-frame clones, some missing. V, J and clone size derive from that table, while D and trimming were established from the DNA sequence. The repertoire holds 140,000 to 150,000 clones, with under 85% as singletons. This CDR3 is built from 16 residues. The germline gives CDR1 LNHDA, CDR2 SQIVND (reference sequence). Trimming at V came to 6 bases and at J to 4 bases, leaving 12 bases not matched to a gene. This specimen belongs to a study of blood T cell repertoires in COVID-19. Study background: The study drew acute and convalescent COVID-19 samples from the United States, Italy and Spain. PBMCs, B-cell-depleted T cells, or T cells were the source of the cDNA or gDNA that made up the material.

The receptor's source is a middle-aged man with active or convalescent COVID-19. The genes are TRBV19 and TRBJ2-7, with 10 bases aligning to TRBD2. Sequencing was performed on peripheral blood. CDR3: CASSQPSSGRSYEQYF. The CDR3 region has the DNA TGTGCCAGTAGCCAACCTTCTAGCGGGAGATCTTACGAGCAGTACTTC.